Listed here are 26 T cell receptor beta chains from one sample, sequenced in a study of spatial heterogeneity in lung cancer. Sample time point: sample taken at primary tumor resection. Frozen PBMC, nontumor lung or tumor provided whole RNA, which was sequenced unsorted. TCRdb used MiXCR to reprocess the 5' RACE reads, holding one entry per CDR3 protein. Among 10,000 to 11,000 distinct CDR3 sequences listed, about 24% were seen once. The sequences come from PBMCs, collected at surgery. The receptors derive from a female donor with early-stage non-small cell lung cancer.

This clonotype counts as medium-sized. The rearrangement joins TRBV10-1 to TRBJ2-1; D gene ambiguous. The germline V gene encodes CDR1 WNHNN and CDR2 SYGVQD (reference sequence). V lost 5 bases and J lost 5, with 13 bases in between. This CDR3 has 14 residues. The CDR3 loop reads CASSTSRTHNEQFF. Here the CDR3 DNA reads TGCGCCAGCAGTACTTCTAGAACACACAATGAGCAGTTCTTC.

This clonotype was observed at least ten times. This sequence joins TRBV7-2 and TRBJ2-1; 7 nucleotides align to TRBD1. Germline V gives CDR1 SGHTA, CDR2 FQGNSA. The CDR3 has 15 amino acids. The trim removed 5 bases at V and 0 bases at J, leaving 4 bases unmatched. The CDR3 coding sequence is TGTGCCAGCAGCCCAGGGGGTTTCTCCTACAATGAGCAGTTCTTC. It is translated as CASSPGGFSYNEQFF.

The chain links TRBV5-1 to TRBJ1-3; the D is unclear. V was pared by 5 bases and J by 0 bases, with 9 bases between. This CDR3 comprises 14 residues. Germline V gives CDR1 SGHRS, CDR2 YFSETQ. CDR3 protein: CASREVISGNTIYF. CDR3 sequence (DNA): TGCGCCAGCAGGGAGGTCATCTCTGGAAACACCATATATTTT.

In this sample, this clonotype turned up many times. The V and J genes are TRBV6-1 and TRBJ2-2; maybe TRBD1 (6 bases). Trimming shortened V by 2 bases and J by 2 bases, and 12 bases separated the two germline ends. Germline CDR1 MNHNS, CDR2 SASEGT. This CDR3 is 16 amino acids long. This CDR3 reads CASSEPGQRNTGELFF. The CDR3, as DNA: TGTGCCAGCAGTGAACCAGGACAGCGAAACACCGGGGAGCTGTTTTTT.

This sequence joins TRBV7-3 and TRBJ2-1; TRBD2 aligns across 7 bases. The germline gives CDR1 SGHTA, CDR2 FQGTGA. The CDR3 consists of 13 residues. V was clipped by 3 bases and J by 7 bases; unmatched bases: 3. CDR3: CASSLGRENEQFF. For the CDR3, the DNA is TGTGCCAGCAGCTTGGGGCGGGAGAATGAGCAGTTCTTC. The whole variable domain, filled in from reference TRBV7-3 and TRBJ2-1, reads GAGVSQTPSNKVTEKGKYVELRCDPISGHTALYWYRQSLGQGPEFLIYFQGTGAADDSGLPNDRFFAVRPEGSVSTLKIQRTERGDSAVYLCASSLGRENEQFFGPGTRLTVL.

This chain links TRBV27 with TRBJ1-1; TRBD1 is a possible D gene (5 bases). The germline V and J ends were trimmed by 8 bases and 5 bases, with 18 bases remaining between them. This CDR3 spans 14 amino acids. The germline CDR1 and CDR2 sequences are MNHEY and SMNVEV (reference sequence). The CDR3 here is CASSPQGPFTEAFF. The CDR3 DNA reads as TGTGCCAGCTCCCCCCAGGGCCCATTTACTGAAGCTTTCTTT.

This clonotype is labeled as medium-sized (0.01 to 0.1%). The chain has TRBV19 and TRBJ2-7, with D maybe TRBD2 (6 bases). Trimming left V 6 bases short and J 5 bases short, with 14 bases between. This CDR3 region has 13 residues. Germline-derived CDR1 and CDR2 are LNHDA and SQIVND (reference sequence). The CDR3 DNA reads as TGTGCCAGTAGCGGTGGAGGGCCGAACGAGCAGTACTTC. It translates to CASSGGGPNEQYF.

The chain uses TRBV6-5 and TRBJ2-7, with TRBD2 as a possible D gene (5 bases). Germline CDR1 and CDR2: MNHEY and SVGAGI. Between the trimmed V and J ends, which lost 0 bases and 2 bases, there was a span of 11 bases. The CDR3 is 15 amino acids. For the CDR3, the DNA is TGTGCCAGCAGTTACTCTGCGGGCGTTACCTACGAGCAGTACTTC. It codes for CASSYSAGVTYEQYF.

This clonotype was observed a handful of times. The gene calls are TRBV29-1 and TRBJ2-5, with no clear D. V lost 4 bases and J 5 bases, leaving 5 bases between the germline ends. The CDR3 is made up of 10 amino acids. Germline lookup yields CDR1 SQVTM and CDR2 ANQGSEA. DNA for the CDR3: TGCAGCGTTGGTGTGGAGACCCAGTACTTC. Translation gives CSVGVETQYF.

The rearrangement joins TRBV11-2 to TRBJ2-7, with TRBD2 matching 9 bases. With 2 bases clipped from V and 7 bases from J, the junction kept 9 bases outside the gene matches. Germline-derived CDR1 and CDR2 are SGHAT and FQNNGV. The CDR3 totals 15 residues. The CDR3 coding sequence is TGTGCCAGCAGCTTAATAGCGGGAGAGCGGTGGGAGCAGTACTTC. This translates into CASSLIAGERWEQYF.

The rearrangement uses TRBV6-2 or TRBV6-3 and TRBJ1-5; D perhaps matches TRBD1 (5 bases). With 5 bases removed from V and 4 bases from J, the gap between germline ends came to 9 bases. Germline V lookup: CDR1 MNHEY, CDR2 SVGEGT. The CDR3 contains 13 residues. CDR3 nucleotides: TGTGCCAGCAGTCCGACAGAGAATCAGCCCCAGCATTTT. Its translation: CASSPTENQPQHF.

The rearrangement uses TRBV15 and TRBJ1-1; possible D gene TRBD1, 5 bases. The germline V gene has CDR1 LNHNV and CDR2 YYDKDF (reference sequence). Trimming cost V 3 bases and J 1 base, with 6 bases left between them. CDR3 size: 13 residues. The DNA for the CDR3 is TGTGCCACCAGCAGTCAGGGGAACACTGAAGCTTTCTTT. It codes for CATSSQGNTEAFF.

The V and J genes are TRBV4-3 and TRBJ2-2, with TRBD1 as a possible D gene (6 bases). Germline V gene lookup returns CDR1 LGHNA and CDR2 YSLEER. V lost 0 bases to trimming and J lost 2 bases, with 13 bases between them. The CDR3 contains 17 residues. The CDR3 coding sequence is TGCGCCAGCAGCCAAGATTGGCAGGGGATAAACACCGGGGAGCTGTTTTTT. Residues: CASSQDWQGINTGELFF.

The genes are TRBV7-9 and TRBJ2-5; 8 bases are a match to TRBD2. From germline, CDR1 is SEHNR and CDR2 FQNEAQ (reference sequence). J lost 4 bases, V lost 1 base, and 5 bases had no gene match. The CDR3 is made up of 15 amino acids. CDR3 DNA sequence: TGTGCCAGCAGCTTAGAACTAGCGGAGGGAGAGACCCAGTACTTC. Protein product: CASSLELAEGETQYF.

This chain links TRBV11-1 with TRBJ2-7, with a possible D match to TRBD1 (5 bases). The germline CDR1 and CDR2 sequences are SGHAT and FQDESV (reference sequence). V was pared by 5 bases and J by 5 bases, with 16 bases between. This CDR3 comprises 14 residues. The CDR3 spells CASSKSGQPNEQYF. The CDR3 DNA sequence: TGTGCCAGCAGCAAATCAGGGCAGCCCAACGAGCAGTACTTC.

The CDR3 spells CASSQGPGGAREQYF. CDR3 in DNA: TGTGCCAGCAGCCAAGGTCCAGGGGGCGCGAGGGAGCAGTACTTC. This sequence joins TRBV3-1 and TRBJ2-7; TRBD1 agrees at 8 bases. CDR3 size: 15 residues. Germline V gene sequence: CDR1 LGHDT, CDR2 YNNKEL (reference sequence). Germline trimming cut 1 base from V and 7 bases from J; bases unmatched to any gene: 9.

The table lists this clonotype with many counts. The V gene is TRBV2, the J gene TRBJ2-7; tentatively, D is TRBD1 (5 bases). The germline V and J ends were trimmed by 8 bases and 4 bases, with 9 bases remaining between them. The CDR3 has 11 amino acids. Germline values: CDR1 SNHLY, CDR2 FYNNEI. The CDR3 DNA follows: TGTGCCAGCGTGACAGAATACGAGCAGTACTTC. It translates to CASVTEYEQYF.

This chain links TRBV7-6 with TRBJ2-1, with D tentatively TRBD1 or TRBD2 (5 bases each). CDR3 length: 16 amino acids. CDR1 is SGHVS, CDR2 FNYEAQ, per germline. Trimming cost V 5 bases and J 3 bases, with 17 bases left between them. CDR3 coding DNA: TGTGCCAGCAGCCTTAACCGGGACGGCCGCTACAATGAGCAGTTCTTC. Protein product: CASSLNRDGRYNEQFF. The variable domain in full, with the rest retrieved from reference TRBV7-6 and TRBJ2-1, is GAGVSQSPRYKVTKRGQDVALRCDPISGHVSLYWYRQALGQGPEFLTYFNYEAQQDKSGLPNDRFSAERPEGSISTLTIQRTEQRDSAMYRCASSLNRDGRYNEQFFGPGTRLTVL.

This clonotype was seen only a few times. The V and J genes are TRBV27 and TRBJ2-1; 9 bases fit TRBD2. V lost 5 bases, J lost 8 bases, and 4 bases stayed unmatched. This CDR3 region has 13 residues. The germline gives CDR1 MNHEY, CDR2 SMNVEV (reference sequence). The CDR3 protein is CASSPGLAHEQFF. The DNA of the CDR3 is TGTGCCAGCAGTCCCGGACTAGCGCATGAGCAGTTCTTC.

By sample share, this clonotype is medium-sized. The rearrangement joins TRBV7-2 to TRBJ1-6; a possible D gene is TRBD1 (6 bases). In germline, CDR1 is SGHTA, CDR2 FQGNSA. The V end lost 1 base, the J end lost 9 bases, and 10 bases lay between the germline ends. The CDR3 contains 14 residues. CDR3 DNA sequence: TGTGCCAGCAGCTTAGTCCCAGGGGTTTCACCCCTCCACTTT. Translation: CASSLVPGVSPLHF.

In its sample, this clonotype was seen many times. This chain connects TRBV2 to TRBJ2-5; 7 nucleotides match TRBD2. Germline values: CDR1 SNHLY, CDR2 FYNNEI. The V and J ends lost 0 bases and 5 bases, in that order; junction bases with no gene match: 6. The CDR3 has 15 residues. The CDR3 nucleotides are TGTGCCAGCAGTGAAGCGAGCGGGATGGGGGAGACCCAGTACTTC. Translation: CASSEASGMGETQYF.

This rearrangement joins TRBV4-1 to TRBJ2-3; 7 nucleotides line up with TRBD1. Germline V gene lookup returns CDR1 MGHRA and CDR2 YSYEKL. The CDR3 has 15 amino acids. Trimming cost V 5 bases and J 0 bases; bases outside gene matches: 5. CDR3 protein: CASSDTGASTDTQYF. CDR3 nucleotides: TGCGCCAGCAGCGATACAGGGGCCAGCACAGATACGCAGTATTTT.

This clonotype has a handful of counts. The CDR3 is CASSRQAGETQYF. Here the CDR3 DNA reads TGCGCCAGCAGTCGACAGGCGGGGGAGACCCAGTACTTC. This chain joins TRBV10-1 and TRBJ2-5, with D possibly being TRBD1 or TRBD2 (6 bases each). Germline CDR1 and CDR2: WNHNN and SYGVQD (reference sequence). This CDR3 has 13 residues. V was clipped by 5 bases and J by 5 bases, with 12 bases between them.

This rearrangement joins TRBV29-1 to TRBJ2-3; D is uncertain. The CDR3 has 13 residues. The V gene's germline CDR1 is SQVTM and CDR2 ANQGSEA. V lost 3 bases to trimming and J lost 1 base, with 8 bases between them. Here the CDR3 DNA reads TGCAGCGTTGATAGTGGGGGCACAGATACGCAGTATTTT. It translates to CSVDSGGTDTQYF.

This clonotype is medium-sized. The V and J genes are TRBV20-1 and TRBJ2-7; D is perhaps TRBD1 or TRBD2 (6 bases each). CDR1 is DFQATT and CDR2 is SNEGSKA in the germline V gene (reference sequence). Trimming stripped 0 bases from V and 0 bases from J, with 12 bases between. The CDR3 is 15 residues long. The CDR3 spells CSARDLGGSSYEQYF. In DNA form, the CDR3 reads TGCAGTGCTAGAGATTTAGGGGGGAGCTCCTACGAGCAGTACTTC.

This clonotype was counted at least ten times. The chain has TRBV2 and TRBJ1-1; D unclear. Per germline, CDR1 SNHLY and CDR2 FYNNEI. The V gene lost 3 bases and the J gene lost 0 bases, with 8 bases spanning the gap. There are 14 residues in the CDR3. The CDR3 reads CASSDGGMNTEAFF. CDR3 nucleotide sequence: TGTGCCAGCAGTGATGGTGGGATGAACACTGAAGCTTTCTTT.